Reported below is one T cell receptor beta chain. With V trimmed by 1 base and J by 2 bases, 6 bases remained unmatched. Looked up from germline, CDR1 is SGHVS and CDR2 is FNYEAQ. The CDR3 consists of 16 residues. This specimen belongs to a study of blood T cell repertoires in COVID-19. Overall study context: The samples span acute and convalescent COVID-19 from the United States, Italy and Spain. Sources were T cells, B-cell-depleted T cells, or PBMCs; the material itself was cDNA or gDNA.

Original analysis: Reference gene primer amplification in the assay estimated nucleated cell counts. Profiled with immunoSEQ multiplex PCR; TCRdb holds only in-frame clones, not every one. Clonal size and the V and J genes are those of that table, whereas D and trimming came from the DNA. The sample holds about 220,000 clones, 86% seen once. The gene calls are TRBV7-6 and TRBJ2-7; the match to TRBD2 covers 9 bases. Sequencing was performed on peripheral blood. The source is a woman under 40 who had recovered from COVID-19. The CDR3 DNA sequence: TGTGCCAGCAGCTTAGTGGCGTCTAGCGGGACCTACGAGCAGTACTTC. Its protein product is CASSLVASSGTYEQYF.